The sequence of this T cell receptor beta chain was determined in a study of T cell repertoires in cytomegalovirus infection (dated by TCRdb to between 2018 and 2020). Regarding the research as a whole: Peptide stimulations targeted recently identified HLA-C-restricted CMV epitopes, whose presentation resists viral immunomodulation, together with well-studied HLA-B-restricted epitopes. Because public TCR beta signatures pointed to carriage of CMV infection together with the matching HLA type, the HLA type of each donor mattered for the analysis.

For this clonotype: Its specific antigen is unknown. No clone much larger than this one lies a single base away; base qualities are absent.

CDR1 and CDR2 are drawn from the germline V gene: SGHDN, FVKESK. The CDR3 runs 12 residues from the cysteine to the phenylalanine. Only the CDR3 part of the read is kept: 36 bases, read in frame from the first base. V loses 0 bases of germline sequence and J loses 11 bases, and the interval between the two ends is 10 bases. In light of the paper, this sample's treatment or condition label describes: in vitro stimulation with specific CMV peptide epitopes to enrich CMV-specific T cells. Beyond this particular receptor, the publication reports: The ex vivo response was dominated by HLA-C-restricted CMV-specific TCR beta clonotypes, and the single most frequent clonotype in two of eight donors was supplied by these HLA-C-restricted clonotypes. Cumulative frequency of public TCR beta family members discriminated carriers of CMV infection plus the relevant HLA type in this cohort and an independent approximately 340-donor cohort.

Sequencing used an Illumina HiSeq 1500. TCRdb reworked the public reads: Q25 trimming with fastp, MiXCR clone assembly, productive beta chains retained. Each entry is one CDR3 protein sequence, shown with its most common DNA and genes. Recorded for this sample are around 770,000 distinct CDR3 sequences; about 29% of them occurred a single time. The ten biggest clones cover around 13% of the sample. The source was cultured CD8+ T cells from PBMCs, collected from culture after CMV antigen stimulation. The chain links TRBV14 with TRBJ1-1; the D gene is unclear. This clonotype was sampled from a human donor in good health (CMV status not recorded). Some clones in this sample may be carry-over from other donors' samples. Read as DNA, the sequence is TGTGCCAGCAGCCAAGATCTGGCAAAGGCTTTCTTT. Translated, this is CASSQDLAKAFF.